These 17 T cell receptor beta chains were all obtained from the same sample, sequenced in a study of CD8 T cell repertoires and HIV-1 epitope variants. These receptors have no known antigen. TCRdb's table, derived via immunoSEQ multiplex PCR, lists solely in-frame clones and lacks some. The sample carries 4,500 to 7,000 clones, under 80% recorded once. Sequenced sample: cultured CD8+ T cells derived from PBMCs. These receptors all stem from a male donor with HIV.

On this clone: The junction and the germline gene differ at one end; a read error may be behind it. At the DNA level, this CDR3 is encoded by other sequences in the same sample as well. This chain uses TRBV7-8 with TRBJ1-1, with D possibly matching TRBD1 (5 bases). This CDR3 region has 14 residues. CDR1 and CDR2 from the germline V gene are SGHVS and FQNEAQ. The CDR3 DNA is TGTGCCAGCAGTTTAGCGGGCTTGGGGGCTGAAGCTTTCTTT. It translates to CASSLAGLGAEAFF.

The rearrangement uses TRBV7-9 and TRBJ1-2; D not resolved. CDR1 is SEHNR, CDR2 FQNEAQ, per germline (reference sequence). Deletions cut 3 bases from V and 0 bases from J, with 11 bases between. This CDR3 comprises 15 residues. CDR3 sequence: CASSFTGATNYGYTF. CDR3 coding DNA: TGTGCCAGCAGCTTCACGGGCGCTACTAACTATGGCTACACCTTC. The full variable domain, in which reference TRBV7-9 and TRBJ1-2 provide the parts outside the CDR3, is DTGVSQNPRHKITKRGQNVTFRCDPISEHNRLYWYRQTLGQGPEFLTYFQNEAQLEKSRLLSDRFSAERPKGSFSTLEIQRTEQGDSAMYLCASSFTGATNYGYTFGSGTRLTVV.

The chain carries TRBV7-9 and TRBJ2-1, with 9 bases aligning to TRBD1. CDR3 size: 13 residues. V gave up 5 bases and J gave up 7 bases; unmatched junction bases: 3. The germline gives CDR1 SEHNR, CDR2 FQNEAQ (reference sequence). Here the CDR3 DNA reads TGTGCCAGCAGCATGGGACAGGGAAATGAGCAGTTCTTC. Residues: CASSMGQGNEQFF.

The CDR3 protein is CASSGFTENTEAFF. CDR3 sequence (DNA): TGTGCCAGCAGTGGATTCACAGAGAACACTGAAGCTTTCTTT. The chain has TRBV2 and TRBJ1-1, with D hard to call. V gave up 4 bases and J gave up 1 base, with 10 bases separating them. The CDR3 is 14 residues long. The V gene's germline CDR1 is SNHLY and CDR2 FYNNEI.

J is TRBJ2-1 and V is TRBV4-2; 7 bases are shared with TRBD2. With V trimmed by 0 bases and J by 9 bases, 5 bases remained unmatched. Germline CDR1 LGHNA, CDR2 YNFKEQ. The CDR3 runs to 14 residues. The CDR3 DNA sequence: TGTGCCAGCAGCCAAGAAGGGCTAGCGGTTGAGCAGTTCTTC. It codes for CASSQEGLAVEQFF.

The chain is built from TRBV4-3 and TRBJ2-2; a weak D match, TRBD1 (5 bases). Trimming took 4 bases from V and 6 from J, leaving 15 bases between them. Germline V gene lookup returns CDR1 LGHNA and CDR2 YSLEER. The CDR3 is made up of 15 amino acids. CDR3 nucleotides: TGCGCCAGCAGCCCCACAGGCCTAGGGGCCGGGGAGCTGTTTTTT. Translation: CASSPTGLGAGELFF.

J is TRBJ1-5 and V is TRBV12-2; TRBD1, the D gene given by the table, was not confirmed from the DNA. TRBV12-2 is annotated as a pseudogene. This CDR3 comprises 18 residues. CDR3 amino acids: CAIQTGIVGIARNQPQHF. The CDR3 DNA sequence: TGTGCAATCCAAACAGGGATCGTTGGTATTGCTCGCAATCAGCCCCAGCATTTT.

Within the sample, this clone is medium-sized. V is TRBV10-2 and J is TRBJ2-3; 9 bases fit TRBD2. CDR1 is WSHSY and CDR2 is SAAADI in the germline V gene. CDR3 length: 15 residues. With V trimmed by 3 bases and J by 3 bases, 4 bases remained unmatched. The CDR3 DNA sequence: TGCGCCAGCAGTGAAACGCTAGCGGGGACAGATACGCAGTATTTT. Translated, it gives CASSETLAGTDTQYF.

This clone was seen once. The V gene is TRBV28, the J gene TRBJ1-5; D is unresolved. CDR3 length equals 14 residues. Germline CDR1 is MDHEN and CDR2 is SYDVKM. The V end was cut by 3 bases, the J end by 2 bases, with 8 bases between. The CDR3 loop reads CASSLVPGNQPQHF. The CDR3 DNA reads TGTGCCAGCAGTTTGGTCCCGGGCAATCAGCCCCAGCATTTT.

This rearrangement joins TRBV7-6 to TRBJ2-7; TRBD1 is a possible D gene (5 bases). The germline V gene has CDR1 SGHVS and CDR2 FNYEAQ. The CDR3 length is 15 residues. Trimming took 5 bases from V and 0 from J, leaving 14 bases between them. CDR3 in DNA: TGTGCCAGCAGCCTATTCTATGACAGCTCCTACGAGCAGTACTTC. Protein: CASSLFYDSSYEQYF.

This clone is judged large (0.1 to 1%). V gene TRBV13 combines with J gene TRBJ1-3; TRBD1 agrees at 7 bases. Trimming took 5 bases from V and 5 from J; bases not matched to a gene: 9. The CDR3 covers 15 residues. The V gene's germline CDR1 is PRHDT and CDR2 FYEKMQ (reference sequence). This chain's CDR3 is CASSPDRDGRNTIYF. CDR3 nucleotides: TGTGCCAGCAGCCCTGACAGGGACGGGCGAAACACCATATATTTT.

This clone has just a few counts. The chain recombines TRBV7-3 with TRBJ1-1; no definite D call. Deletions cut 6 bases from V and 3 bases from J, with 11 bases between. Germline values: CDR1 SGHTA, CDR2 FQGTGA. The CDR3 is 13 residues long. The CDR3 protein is CASSRGPYTEAFF. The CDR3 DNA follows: TGTGCCAGCAGTCGTGGCCCATACACTGAAGCTTTCTTT.

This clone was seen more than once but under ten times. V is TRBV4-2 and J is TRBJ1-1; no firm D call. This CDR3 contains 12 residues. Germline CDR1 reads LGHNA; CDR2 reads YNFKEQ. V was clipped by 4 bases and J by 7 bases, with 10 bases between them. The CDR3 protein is CASSPSGVEAFF. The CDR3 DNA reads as TGTGCCAGCAGCCCCTCTGGGGTTGAAGCTTTCTTT.

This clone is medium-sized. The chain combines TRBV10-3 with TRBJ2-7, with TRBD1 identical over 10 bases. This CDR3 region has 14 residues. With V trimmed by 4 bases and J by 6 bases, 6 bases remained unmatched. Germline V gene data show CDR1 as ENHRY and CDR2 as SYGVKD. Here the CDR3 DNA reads TGTGCCATCAGTGTGGGAGGACAGGGGGGCGAGCAGTACTTC. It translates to CAISVGGQGGEQYF.

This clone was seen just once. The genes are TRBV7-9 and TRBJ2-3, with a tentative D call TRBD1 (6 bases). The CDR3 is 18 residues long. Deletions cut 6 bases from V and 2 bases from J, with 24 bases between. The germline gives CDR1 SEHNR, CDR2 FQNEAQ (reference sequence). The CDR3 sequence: CASSTTRQEGPNTDTQYF. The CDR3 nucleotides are TGTGCCAGCAGTACTACTCGACAGGAAGGTCCTAACACAGATACGCAGTATTTT.

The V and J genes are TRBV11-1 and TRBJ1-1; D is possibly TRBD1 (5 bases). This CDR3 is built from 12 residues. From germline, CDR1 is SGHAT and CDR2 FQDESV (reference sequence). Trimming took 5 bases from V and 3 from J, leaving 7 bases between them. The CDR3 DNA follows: TGTGCCAGCAGCCCAGGGTACACTGAAGCTTTCTTT. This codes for CASSPGYTEAFF.

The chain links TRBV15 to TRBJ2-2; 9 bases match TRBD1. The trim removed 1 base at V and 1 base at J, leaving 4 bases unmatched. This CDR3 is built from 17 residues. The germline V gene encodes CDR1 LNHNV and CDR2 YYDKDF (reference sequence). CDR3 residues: CATSRAWGQGNTGELFF. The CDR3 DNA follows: TGTGCCACCAGCAGAGCCTGGGGACAGGGGAACACCGGGGAGCTGTTTTTT.